These 17 T cell receptor beta chains came from one sample sequenced in a study of blood T cell repertoires in COVID-19. Assay used: immunoSEQ multiplex PCR; TCRdb lists only in-frame clones, some missing. The sample lists approximately 490,000 clones, roughly nine tenths occurring once. Material: PBMCs or T cells enriched from blood (not recorded which). Receptors were obtained from a woman under 30 who had recovered from COVID-19.

The genes are TRBV23-1 and TRBJ2-1, with 12 positions matching TRBD1. TRBV23-1 is recorded as an ORF, its role being uncertain. The CDR3 has 17 residues. Trimming cost V 2 bases and J 7 bases; bases outside gene matches: 9. The CDR3 DNA sequence: TGCGCCAGCAGTCAAGTACCGGGACAGGGGGCTGTGAATGAGCAGTTCTTC. Protein product: CASSQVPGQGAVNEQFF.

The chain has TRBV5-1 and TRBJ2-2; D perhaps matches TRBD1 (6 bases). The CDR3 sequence is 16 residues long. In germline, CDR1 is SGHRS, CDR2 YFSETQ. V lost 2 bases to trimming and J lost 5 bases, with 16 bases between them. The CDR3 bases are TGCGCCAGCAGCTTCTACAGGGAGATACGGACCGGGGAGCTGTTTTTT. Residues: CASSFYREIRTGELFF.

V usage is TRBV27 and J usage is TRBJ2-3; D may be TRBD1 or TRBD2 (5 bases each). This CDR3 has 13 residues. V was clipped by 10 bases and J by 0 bases, with 11 bases between them. Germline CDR1 MNHEY, CDR2 SMNVEV (reference sequence). The chain's CDR3 is CATRVASTDTQYF. CDR3 DNA: TGTGCCACCAGGGTAGCGAGCACAGATACGCAGTATTTT.

The chain employs TRBV6-6 and TRBJ2-5; 8 nucleotides match TRBD1. CDR1 is MNHNY and CDR2 is SVGAGI in the germline V gene (reference sequence). The CDR3 runs 14 residues. V was pared by 0 bases and J by 5 bases, with 2 bases of the junction left unmatched. CDR3 DNA: TGTGCCAGCAGTTACTCGACAGGGGTCGAGACCCAGTACTTC. This codes for CASSYSTGVETQYF.

This chain uses TRBV27 with TRBJ1-2; 8 bases align to TRBD1. Germline V gives CDR1 MNHEY, CDR2 SMNVEV (reference sequence). The CDR3 extends over 15 amino acids. V was clipped by 4 bases and J by 3 bases; unmatched bases: 7. The CDR3, as DNA: TGTGCCAGCAGTTCCCGGACAGGGCTCCACTATGGCTACACCTTC. Encoded protein: CASSSRTGLHYGYTF.

The rearrangement links TRBV28 to TRBJ1-6, with D hard to call. Trimming pared 6 bases from V and 6 bases from J, leaving 12 bases between. This CDR3 contains 14 residues. Germline lookup yields CDR1 MDHEN and CDR2 SYDVKM. The CDR3 loop reads CASSTYVLNSPLHF. CDR3 nucleotides: TGTGCCAGCAGCACTTACGTTCTTAATTCACCCCTCCACTTT.

The J gene is TRBJ2-1, the V gene TRBV24-1, with D possibly matching TRBD1 (6 bases). The CDR3 has 16 residues. CDR1 and CDR2 (germline): KGHDR, SFDVKD. The germline V and J ends were trimmed by 4 bases and 4 bases, with 16 bases remaining between them. The CDR3 here is CATSDPDRPPYNEQFF. DNA for the CDR3: TGTGCCACCAGTGACCCAGACAGGCCCCCTTACAATGAGCAGTTCTTC.

The chain links TRBV5-1 to TRBJ2-2; the match to TRBD1 covers 9 bases. Trimming at V came to 4 bases and at J to 3 bases, leaving 4 bases not matched to a gene. The CDR3 is 15 amino acids. Per germline, CDR1 SGHRS and CDR2 YFSETQ. The CDR3 loop reads CASSTGGADTGELFF. CDR3 nucleotide sequence: TGCGCCAGCAGCACAGGGGGCGCGGACACCGGGGAGCTGTTTTTT.

The chain links TRBV28 to TRBJ2-7; a possible D gene is TRBD1 (6 bases). CDR1 is MDHEN, CDR2 SYDVKM, per germline. V was cut by 5 bases and J by 5 bases, with 13 bases left in between. The CDR3 length is 13 residues. The CDR3 sequence is CASSHNHRDEQYF. The CDR3 DNA reads as TGTGCCAGCAGTCACAATCACAGGGACGAGCAGTACTTC.

The chain links TRBV5-8 to TRBJ1-5; D call uncertain. Trimming stripped 6 bases from V and 4 bases from J, with 11 bases between. The CDR3 spans 13 residues. Germline V gene data show CDR1 as SGHTS and CDR2 as YDEGEE. CDR3 region: CASTNSGNQPQHF. The CDR3 nucleotides are TGTGCCAGCACCAACAGTGGAAATCAGCCCCAGCATTTT.

Only one count was recorded for this clone. The sample has other DNA sequences that encode this CDR3 too. V usage is TRBV11-3 and J usage is TRBJ1-1; D gene uncertain. Germline V CDR1 and CDR2: SGHNT, YENEEA. Trimming removed 0 bases from V and 1 base from J, with 9 bases in between. CDR3 length equals 15 residues. The CDR3, as DNA: TGTGCCAGCAGCTTAGATGGAACAGCGAACACTGAAGCTTTCTTT. The encoded protein is CASSLDGTANTEAFF.

The chain carries TRBV6-2 or TRBV6-3 and TRBJ2-2; 12 positions agree with TRBD1. The CDR3 covers 18 residues. Germline lookup yields CDR1 MNHEY and CDR2 SVGEGT. Trimming at V came to 6 bases and at J to 3 bases, leaving 11 bases not matched to a gene. The chain's CDR3 is CASSPPPGQGAHTGELFF. Here the CDR3 DNA reads TGTGCCAGCAGCCCTCCCCCGGGACAGGGGGCGCACACCGGGGAGCTGTTTTTT.

The J gene is TRBJ1-5, the V gene TRBV4-1, with D unclear. This CDR3 has 15 amino acids. Germline loops: CDR1 MGHRA, CDR2 YSYEKL. V lost 4 bases to trimming and J lost 7 bases, with 17 bases between them. The CDR3 spells CASSPLFGSEQPQHF. CDR3 bases: TGCGCCAGCAGCCCACTGTTCGGTTCCGAACAGCCCCAGCATTTT.

As concerns this clone: The same CDR3 arises from other DNA sequences in this sample as well. The rearrangement uses TRBV2 and TRBJ1-1; TRBD1 agrees at 8 bases. Losses at the gene ends were 6 bases for V and 5 bases for J; bases not matched to a gene: 5. CDR3 length: 13 amino acids. Germline V gene lookup returns CDR1 SNHLY and CDR2 FYNNEI. The CDR3 coding sequence is TGTGCCAGCAGCCTGACAGGGGTAACTGAAGCTTTCTTT. As protein: CASSLTGVTEAFF.

CDR3 nucleotide sequence: TGTGCCAGCAATTGGGCTAGCGGGGGGGAGGAGCAGTTCTTC. Its protein product is CASNWASGGEEQFF. J is TRBJ2-1 and V is TRBV2; 12 bases line up with TRBD2. The CDR3 is 14 residues long. With 7 bases clipped from V and 10 bases from J, the junction kept 8 bases outside the gene matches. Germline lookup yields CDR1 SNHLY and CDR2 FYNNEI.

The V and J genes are TRBV27 and TRBJ2-1; D possibly corresponds to TRBD1 (6 bases). With 5 bases removed from V and 3 bases from J, the gap between germline ends came to 23 bases. The CDR3 contains 18 residues. The V gene's germline CDR1 is MNHEY and CDR2 SMNVEV (reference sequence). CDR3 in amino acids: CASSERAGAGDDYNEQFF. CDR3 nucleotide sequence: TGTGCCAGCAGTGAAAGGGCTGGGGCAGGGGACGACTACAATGAGCAGTTCTTC.

This clone was found a few times. This sequence joins TRBV19 and TRBJ2-1, with TRBD1 identical over 9 bases. CDR3 length: 13 amino acids. J gave up 8 bases and V 5 bases, and 4 bases lay outside the gene matches. Germline assignment: CDR1 LNHDA and CDR2 SQIVND (reference sequence). This CDR3 reads CASSYRGRDEQFF. The CDR3 bases are TGTGCCAGTAGTTACAGGGGGCGAGATGAGCAGTTCTTC. Using reference TRBV19 and TRBJ2-1 for the parts outside the CDR3, the full variable domain is DGGITQSPKYLFRKEGQNVTLSCEQNLNHDAMYWYRQDPGQGLRLIYYSQIVNDFQKGDIAEGYSVSREKKESFPLTVTSAQKNPTAFYLCASSYRGRDEQFFGPGTRLTVL.